This T cell receptor (beta chain) derives from a study of T cell responses to AZD1222 COVID-19 vaccine. Measured with immunoSEQ multiplex PCR; TCRdb has only the in-frame clones, and not every one. The profile shows under 200,000 clones, 94% of them singletons. Notes on this clone: Its antigen is not identified.

Looked up from germline, CDR1 is LNHDA and CDR2 is SQIVND (reference sequence). Trimming cost V 7 bases and J 1 base; bases outside gene matches: 8. This CDR3 has 15 amino acids. Whole-study results and caveats: Donors were largely white British and mainly female; clonal diversity was possibly underestimated. Spike regions recognized by vaccine-associated CD4 TCRs spanned the protein, led by 160-218 and 743-854. In all cases, repertoires were sampled only after the peak T cell response. Just five or six AZD1222 recipients tested seropositive at baseline.

The receptor was isolated from an adult in good health. The specimen comprised peripheral blood, sampled on day 0 of AZD1222 vaccination. The chain has TRBV19 and TRBJ1-1, with 8 bases lining up with TRBD1. CDR3 residues: CASTKGGTGNTEAFF. The CDR3 coding sequence is TGTGCCAGTACTAAGGGGGGGACAGGGAACACTGAAGCTTTCTTT.